The 9 T cell receptor beta chains presented below share a single source sample, sequenced in a study of T cells in pancreatic ductal adenocarcinoma. Selected pancreatic ductal adenocarcinoma patients had undergone surgery without neoadjuvant therapy. Profiling relied on immunoSEQ multiplex PCR, and the TCRdb table lists in-frame clones only, not all of them. The table records over 85,000 clones, 90% to 95% of them present only once. The specimen was PBMCs. These receptors came from a human donor with pancreatic ductal adenocarcinoma.

The V call is TRBV19, the J call TRBJ2-2, with TRBD2 identical over 12 bases. Germline CDR1 reads LNHDA; CDR2 reads SQIVND (reference sequence). V shed 6 bases, J shed 7 bases, and the junction held 9 bases outside the gene matches. The length of the CDR3 is 16 residues. The CDR3 here is CASRPRLAGDLGELFF. CDR3 bases: TGTGCCAGTAGGCCCAGACTAGCGGGAGATCTCGGGGAGCTGTTTTTT.

The chain combines TRBV5-4 with TRBJ1-1; 9 positions match TRBD1. The CDR3 has 14 residues. J was trimmed by 8 bases and V by 0 bases; bases with no gene match: 5. Germline CDR1 is SGHNT and CDR2 is YYREEE (reference sequence). This CDR3 is CASSLADRGREAFF. The CDR3 DNA reads TGTGCCAGCAGCTTGGCGGACAGGGGTCGAGAAGCTTTCTTT.

The gene calls are TRBV5-1 and TRBJ2-2, with 7 bases aligning to TRBD2. V was pared by 2 bases and J by 0 bases, with 1 base of the junction left unmatched. The CDR3 contains 15 residues. Germline loops: CDR1 SGHRS, CDR2 YFSETQ. The CDR3 protein is CASSFLAANTGELFF. In nucleotides, the CDR3 is TGCGCCAGCAGCTTCCTAGCGGCGAACACCGGGGAGCTGTTTTTT.

V usage is TRBV5-5 and J usage is TRBJ2-7; TRBD2 is a possible D gene (5 bases). Germline V gene data show CDR1 as SGHKS and CDR2 as YYEKEE (reference sequence). Trimming stripped 2 bases from V and 6 bases from J, with 12 bases between. This CDR3 region has 13 residues. The CDR3 reads CASSLMGVLEQYF. The DNA of the CDR3 is TGTGCCAGCAGCTTAATGGGAGTGCTCGAGCAGTACTTC. The whole variable domain, filled in from reference TRBV5-5 and TRBJ2-7, reads DAGVTQSPTHLIKTRGQQVTLRCSPISGHKSVSWYQQVLGQGPQFIFQYYEKEERGRGNFPDRFSARQFPNYSSELNVNALLLGDSALYLCASSLMGVLEQYFGPGTRLTVT.

The DNA of the CDR3 is TGTGCCAGTAGGCAAGCAGACAGCGTAGAGACCCAGTACTTC. Translating gives CASRQADSVETQYF. The chain links TRBV19 to TRBJ2-5; maybe TRBD1 (5 bases). Trimming left V 6 bases short and J 4 bases short, with 15 bases between. Germline lookup yields CDR1 LNHDA and CDR2 SQIVND (reference sequence). The CDR3 contains 14 residues.

The rearrangement links TRBV19 to TRBJ2-5; no clear D. Deletions cut 6 bases from V and 5 bases from J, with 13 bases between. This CDR3 comprises 13 residues. Germline CDR1 reads LNHDA; CDR2 reads SQIVND (reference sequence). The CDR3 nucleotides read TGTGCCAGTAGCTCGCAGGCTGGGGAGACCCAGTACTTC. Residues: CASSSQAGETQYF.

The V gene is TRBV4-3, the J gene TRBJ2-6; 10 positions match TRBD2. The CDR3 covers 20 residues. Germline loops: CDR1 LGHNA, CDR2 YSLEER. V trimming: 0 bases; J trimming: 3 bases; junction bases outside the gene matches: 11. The CDR3 is CASSQDQLLAGAGGANVLTF. DNA for the CDR3: TGCGCCAGCAGCCAAGATCAGTTGCTAGCGGGAGCAGGTGGGGCCAACGTCCTGACTTTC.

The genes are TRBV6-1 and TRBJ2-3; 8 bases align to TRBD2. V shed 11 bases, J shed 4 bases, and the junction held 8 bases outside the gene matches. Germline-derived CDR1 and CDR2 are MNHNS and SASEGT. The CDR3 runs 13 residues. The CDR3: CASGRGVADTQYF. CDR3 nucleotide sequence: TGTGCCTCCGGGAGGGGGGTAGCAGATACGCAGTATTTT.

This clone was seen a handful of times. The chain employs TRBV2 and TRBJ1-1; a possible D gene is TRBD1 (6 bases). Germline assignment: CDR1 SNHLY and CDR2 FYNNEI. This CDR3 is built from 13 residues. V lost 8 bases, J lost 1 base, and 11 bases lay in between. CDR3 in amino acids: CASRGGGNTEAFF. The DNA for the CDR3 is TGTGCCAGCCGGGGAGGGGGGAACACTGAAGCTTTCTTT.